The sequence of this TCR beta chain was determined in a study of vaccination effects on CD4 cells after COVID-19. Study-level findings and limits: Common cold coronavirus cross-reactivity was shown by only 1 of 255 vaccine-induced clones in healthy vaccinees. Late post-vaccination, clones induced by infection and those induced by vaccine underwent marked clonal contraction.

This CDR3 region has 14 residues. The V segment lost 1 base and the J segment 4 bases; nucleotides outside the gene matches: 0. Germline loops: CDR1 MGHRA, CDR2 YSYEKL. Some clones are missing from TCRdb's copy, which holds only in-frame ones; the method was immunoSEQ multiplex PCR. The table shows 50,000 or so clones, with about 67% occurring only once. Following 10 days of culture, CD4+ T cells were isolated. Vaccinated participants had no history of SARS-CoV-2 infection and tested negative for nucleocapsid antibodies. Cultures had half their medium replaced with IL-2 medium on days 3 and 7. This clone occurred once. Antigen: not known.

The clonotype originates from a human donor who received a COVID-19 vaccine. Sequencing was performed on CD4+ T cells from PBMCs cultured without peptide, taken before COVID-19 vaccination. The J gene is TRBJ2-1, the V gene TRBV4-1; 8 positions match TRBD2. The CDR3: CASSQGGGYNEQFF. In DNA form, the CDR3 reads TGCGCCAGCAGCCAAGGCGGGGGGTACAATGAGCAGTTCTTC.